This entry lists 13 T cell receptor beta chains sequenced from one sample in a study of T cells expressing NK-cell markers. One entry per CDR3 protein, without DNA, is what TCRdb gives after re-calling the 5' RACE reads. This repertoire includes approximately 460,000 distinct CDR3 sequences. Sequenced input: blood T cells: a sorted CD56 or NKG2C T cell subset, CD4+ or CD8+ T cells, or bulk PBMC T cells (not recorded which). These receptors all come from a woman between 18 and 70 years old in good health.

The V gene is TRBV29-1, the J gene TRBJ2-1; TCRdb's D gene call, TRBD2, goes unchecked for lack of DNA. The germline V gene has CDR1 SQVTM and CDR2 ANQGSEA. This CDR3 contains 14 residues. CDR3 residues: CSVEGRVSYNEQFF.

The chain links TRBV10-3 to TRBJ1-2; TCRdb selects TRBD1, and the lack of DNA leaves this call unchecked. This CDR3 spans 14 amino acids. From germline, CDR1 is ENHRY and CDR2 SYGVKD. This CDR3 is CAISEGQGIYGYTF.

The chain recombines TRBV5-1 with TRBJ2-7; without DNA, the TCRdb call of TRBD2 cannot be checked. From germline, CDR1 is SGHRS and CDR2 YFSETQ. This CDR3 region has 17 residues. CDR3 region: CASSYTGLAGGGHEQYF.

The chain combines TRBV10-3 with TRBJ1-1; the D call of TRBD1 rests on TCRdb alone, since no DNA is present to check it. Germline V gene data show CDR1 as ENHRY and CDR2 as SYGVKD. The CDR3 has 13 residues. The CDR3 here is CAISLTGDTEAFF.

The chain couples TRBV4-3 to TRBJ2-1. Per the germline V gene, CDR1 is LGHNA and CDR2 is YSLEER. CDR3 size: 17 residues. The CDR3: CASSQDSSAIWYNEQFF.

The CDR3 sequence is CAITRGSTDTQYF. The chain carries TRBV10-3 and TRBJ2-3; TCRdb outputs TRBD1, but without DNA this stays unchecked. Germline loops: CDR1 ENHRY, CDR2 SYGVKD. The CDR3 sequence is 13 residues long.

V usage is TRBV30 and J usage is TRBJ2-7; TCRdb picks TRBD1, but there is no DNA to check that call. This CDR3 comprises 12 residues. Germline values: CDR1 GTSNPN, CDR2 SVGIG (reference sequence). CDR3: CAWKGVPYEQYF.

The rearrangement uses TRBV6-2 or TRBV6-3 and TRBJ2-1; there is no DNA to check the TCRdb D call of TRBD1. CDR3 length: 12 residues. Per germline, CDR1 MNHEY and CDR2 SVGEGT. The CDR3 sequence is CASCTQGREQFF.

This chain links TRBV6-5 with TRBJ2-3. Germline CDR1 reads MNHEY; CDR2 reads SVGAGI. The CDR3 sequence is 14 residues long. CDR3 in amino acids: CATLHHGLADTQYF.

The genes are TRBV30 and TRBJ2-1; TCRdb indicates TRBD2, and absent DNA this call remains unverified. CDR1 and CDR2 (germline): GTSNPN, SVGIG (reference sequence). The CDR3 runs to 17 residues. CDR3 in amino acids: CAWSKAGGPGLYNEQFF.

The chain combines TRBV3-1 with TRBJ1-1. From germline, CDR1 is LGHDT and CDR2 YNNKEL (reference sequence). The CDR3 is made up of 18 amino acids. The CDR3 protein is CASSQDPRLTVMSTEAFF.

This chain links TRBV12-3 or TRBV12-4 with TRBJ2-2; the TCRdb call, TRBD2, lacks DNA for checking. CDR3 size: 19 residues. The CDR3: CASSPDFRRAGVKTGELFF.

The gene calls are TRBV15 and TRBJ1-2. The CDR3 runs 14 residues. In germline, CDR1 is LNHNV, CDR2 YYDKDF (reference sequence). The CDR3: CATSRDPEGLGYTF.